Only a few counts were recorded for the clone carrying this T cell receptor (beta chain). What it recognizes is unknown. The source of the sample is a study of glioma-infiltrating T cells. About the study: WHO grade II oligodendrogliomas or astrocytomas, plus non-recurrent WHO grade IV glioblastomas, were sampled.

The iRepertoire nested amplicon-rescue multiplex PCR amplified TCR alpha and beta CDR3s from RNA. TCRdb re-derived calls from the multiplex PCR reads in MiXCR, one entry per CDR3 protein. The sample comprises 400,000 or so distinct CDR3 sequences, roughly 41% of which are singletons, and around 11% rests with the top ten. General study results and limits: Non-neoplastic patients had below-expected tissue-blood divergence, while all gliomas exceeded expectation.

CDR3 size: 17 residues. Germline V CDR1 and CDR2: LGHNA, YNFKEQ. With 3 bases removed from V and 7 bases from J, the gap between germline ends came to 22 bases. The sequence came from a human donor with low-grade glioma or glioblastoma, undergoing nonglioma brain surgery, or in good health (not recorded which). The sample taken for sequencing was glioma tissue, nonneoplastic brain tissue, or PBMCs (not recorded which). This rearrangement joins TRBV4-2 to TRBJ2-1; maybe TRBD2 (6 bases). The CDR3 region has the DNA TGTGCCAGCAGCCATCCTCCGGGACTTCGCGAAGATAATGAGCAGTTCTTC. This gives the protein CASSHPPGLREDNEQFF.